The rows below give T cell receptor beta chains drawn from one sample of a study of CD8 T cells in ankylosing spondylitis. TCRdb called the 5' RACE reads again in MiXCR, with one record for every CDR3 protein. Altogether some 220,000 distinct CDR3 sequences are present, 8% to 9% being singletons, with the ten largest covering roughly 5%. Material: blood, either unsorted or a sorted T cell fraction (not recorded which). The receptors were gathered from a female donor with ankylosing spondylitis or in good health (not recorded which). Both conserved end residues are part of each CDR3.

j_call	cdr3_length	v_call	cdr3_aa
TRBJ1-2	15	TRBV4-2	CASSQATGTGRGYTF
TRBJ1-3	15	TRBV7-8	CASSRQTGPGNTIYF
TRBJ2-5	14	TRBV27	CASSLGATQETQYF
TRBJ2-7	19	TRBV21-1	CASSKGTSGNRTIGHEQYF
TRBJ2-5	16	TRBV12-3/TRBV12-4	CASSYTPAGTGETQYF
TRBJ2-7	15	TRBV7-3	CASSLYGASSYEQYF
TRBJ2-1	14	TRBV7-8	CASSLRLLNNEQFF
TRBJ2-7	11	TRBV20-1	CSAGTTYEQYF
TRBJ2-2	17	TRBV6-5	CASSYFPGGARTGELFF
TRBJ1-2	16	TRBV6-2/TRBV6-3	CASSSTLRSGNYGYTF
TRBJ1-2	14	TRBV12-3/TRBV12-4	CASSLEDSSWGYTF
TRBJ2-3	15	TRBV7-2	CASSLVVRSTDTQYF
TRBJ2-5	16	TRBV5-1	CASSSYPGLLRETQYF
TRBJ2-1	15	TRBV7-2	CASSGEASSYNEQFF
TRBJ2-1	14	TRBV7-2	CASSWPVPDNEQFF
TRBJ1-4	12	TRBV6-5	CASRTENEKLFF
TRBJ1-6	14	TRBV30	CAWSMDRVDSPLHF
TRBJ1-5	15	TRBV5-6	CASALSGERMQPQHF
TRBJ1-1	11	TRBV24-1	CAMRRRRKAFF
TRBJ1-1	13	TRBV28	CASSLNPGAEAFF
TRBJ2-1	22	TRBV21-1	CASSKRTIQGELWSDTYNEQFF
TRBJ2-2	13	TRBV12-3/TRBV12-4	CASKDLNTGELFF
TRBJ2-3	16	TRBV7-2	CASSLTPGLHTDTQYF
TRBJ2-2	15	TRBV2	CASSERRWDTGELFF
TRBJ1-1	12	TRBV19	CASGSLNTEAFF
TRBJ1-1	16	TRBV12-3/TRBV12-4	CASRGPGKQGDTEAFF
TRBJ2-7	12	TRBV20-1	CSARGLFYEQYF
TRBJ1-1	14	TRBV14	CASSQGNGYTEAFF
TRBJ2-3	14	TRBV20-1	CSAVAGVRSDTQYF
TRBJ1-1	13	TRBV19	CASSAQGGTEAFF
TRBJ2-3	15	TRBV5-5	CASSLQRELSDTQYF
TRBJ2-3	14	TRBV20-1	CSARVGEGIDTQYF
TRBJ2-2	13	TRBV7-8	CASSSRGPGELFF
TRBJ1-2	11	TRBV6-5	CATSDSYGYTF
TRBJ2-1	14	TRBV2	CASRGLGAGNEQFF
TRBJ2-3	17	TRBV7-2	CASSSTWLAGVTDTQYF